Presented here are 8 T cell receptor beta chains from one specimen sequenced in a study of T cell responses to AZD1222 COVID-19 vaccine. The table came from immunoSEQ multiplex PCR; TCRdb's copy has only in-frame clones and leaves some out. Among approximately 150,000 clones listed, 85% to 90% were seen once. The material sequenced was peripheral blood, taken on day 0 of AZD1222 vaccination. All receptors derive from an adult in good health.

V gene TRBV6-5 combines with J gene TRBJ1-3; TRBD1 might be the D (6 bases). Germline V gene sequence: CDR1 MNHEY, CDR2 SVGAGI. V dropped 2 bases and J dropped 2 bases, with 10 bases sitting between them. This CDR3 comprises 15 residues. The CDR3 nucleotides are TGTGCCAGCAGTTACGGAGGGGGTCCTGGAAACACCATATATTTT. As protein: CASSYGGGPGNTIYF.

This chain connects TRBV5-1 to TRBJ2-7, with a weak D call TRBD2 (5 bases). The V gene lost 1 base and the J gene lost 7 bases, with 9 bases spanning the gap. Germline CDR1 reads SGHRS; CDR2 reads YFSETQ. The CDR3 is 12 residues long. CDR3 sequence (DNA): TGCGCCAGCAGCTTGAGAGGGCCAGAGCAGTACTTC. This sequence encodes CASSLRGPEQYF.

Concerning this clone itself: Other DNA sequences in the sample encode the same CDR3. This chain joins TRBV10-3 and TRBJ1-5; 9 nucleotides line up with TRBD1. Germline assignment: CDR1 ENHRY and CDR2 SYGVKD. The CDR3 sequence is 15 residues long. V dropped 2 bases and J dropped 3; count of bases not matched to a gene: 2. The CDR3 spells CAISEGQGNNQPQHF. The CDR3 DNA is TGTGCCATCAGTGAGGGACAGGGGAACAATCAGCCCCAGCATTTT.

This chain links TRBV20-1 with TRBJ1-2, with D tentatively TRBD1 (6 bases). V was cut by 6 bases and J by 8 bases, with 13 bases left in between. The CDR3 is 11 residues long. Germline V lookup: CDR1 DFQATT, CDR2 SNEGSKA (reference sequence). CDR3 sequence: CSANREWGYTF. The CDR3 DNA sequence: TGCAGTGCGAACAGGGAATGGGGCTACACCTTC.

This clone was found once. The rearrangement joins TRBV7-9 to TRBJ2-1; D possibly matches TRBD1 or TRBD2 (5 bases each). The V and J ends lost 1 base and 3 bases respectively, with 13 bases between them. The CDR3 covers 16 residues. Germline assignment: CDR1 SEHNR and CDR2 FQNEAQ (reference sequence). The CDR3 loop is CASSLVGGRRYNEQFF. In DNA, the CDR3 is TGTGCCAGCAGCTTAGTTGGGGGAAGGCGCTACAATGAGCAGTTCTTC.

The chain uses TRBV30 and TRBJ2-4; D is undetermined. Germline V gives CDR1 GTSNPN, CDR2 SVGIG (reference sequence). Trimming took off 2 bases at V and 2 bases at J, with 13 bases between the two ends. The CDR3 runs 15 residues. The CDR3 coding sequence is TGTGCCTGGAGTCCTCCAGAGACCTCCAAAAACATTCAGTACTTC. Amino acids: CAWSPPETSKNIQYF.

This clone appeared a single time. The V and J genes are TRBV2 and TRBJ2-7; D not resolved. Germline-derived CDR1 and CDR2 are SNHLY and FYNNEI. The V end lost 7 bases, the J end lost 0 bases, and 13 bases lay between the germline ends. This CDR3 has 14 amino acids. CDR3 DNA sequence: TGTGCCAGCAACCCCCCTATGAGCTCCTACGAGCAGTACGTC. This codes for CASNPPMSSYEQYV.

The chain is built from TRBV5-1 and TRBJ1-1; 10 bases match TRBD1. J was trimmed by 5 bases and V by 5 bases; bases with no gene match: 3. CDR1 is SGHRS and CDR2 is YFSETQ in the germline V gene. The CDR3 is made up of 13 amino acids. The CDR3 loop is CASSRDRGTEAFF. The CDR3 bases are TGCGCCAGCAGTCGGGACAGGGGAACTGAAGCTTTCTTT.